This record concerns one T cell receptor (beta chain) sequence. This clonotype showed up just a few times. Its antigen is not yet known. No quality values exist for individual bases; no much larger clone is one base distant. Library preparation was by 5' RACE. TCRdb lists the instrument as Illumina HiSeq 2500. The second PCR ran for about 6 to 12 cycles and used a J-beta primer mix along with a sample-barcoded 5' primer. Each TCR beta cDNA molecule received a unique molecular identifier from a template-switch 5' adaptor carrying 12 random nucleotides. Each sample yielded at least 3 million CDR3-containing paired-end reads. First-strand cDNA synthesis was performed from all RNA using the Mint cDNA synthesis kit, with priming by a TRBC-specific oligonucleotide. Following uracil-DNA glycosylase treatment, all cDNA underwent a first 18-cycle PCR with the universal primers M1SS and BC2_uni_R. Under the source paper's analysis protocol: Each sample was normalized by randomly selecting 1 million high-quality reads, each carrying a distinct molecular identifier. Reads sharing molecular identifiers were discarded rather than binned into consensus sequences. MiTCR, set to a Q25 quality threshold and the strictest error-elimination algorithm, was used for CDR3 identification, clonotype clustering and error correction. A nonparametric unseen species model with Euler transformation was used to estimate a lower bound on total TCR beta diversity. TCRdb trimmed public reads at Q25 via fastp, called clones via MiXCR and kept in-frame beta chains. Rows merge per CDR3 protein into single entries with the most common DNA and genes. The V and J calls were determined by TCRdb, not by the authors. A total of approximately 800,000 distinct CDR3 sequences appear in this sample, 40% to 65% of them only once. About 42% of the sample is in the top ten clones.

This record comes from a study of blood T cells in healthy people across ages (dated by TCRdb to between 2015 and 2017). Regarding the complete study: In model experiments, template switching captured about one uniquely barcoded TCR beta cDNA molecule for every two T cells. To track age-related changes in TCR beta repertoire diversity, the study relied on deep sequencing normalized with unique cDNA molecular identifiers. The donors were divided into four age groups: young (average approximately 17 years), middle-aged (approximately 42), aged (approximately 64) and long-lived (roughly 82). To avoid experimental bias, donors of different ages were distributed randomly across sequencing lanes. The study analyzed two additional independent replicas of 1 million unique cDNA reads from the same blood draw for two donors, one aged 18 to 30 and one aged 80 or older. Study-level results and caveats: Compared with the aged group, more naive CD4+ T cells, fewer expanded clones and increased TCR diversity were shown by the long-lived group, suggesting age selection. Observed TCR beta diversity per million T cells fell roughly linearly with age, and a significant reduction was already apparent by age roughly 40. Donor CMV infection status was unknown, potentially confounding age-related changes in expanded clonotypes. The percentage of naive T cells measured by flow cytometry correlated strongly with observed TCR beta diversity. Estimates of total diversity based on one million sequenced T cells were considered lower bounds and underestimates. Since profiling was done on bulk unsorted PBMCs, naive and antigen-experienced compartments could not be conclusively compared.

Donors were under 40 systemically healthy Caucasian individuals from Russia aged roughly 6 to 90 years. Around 9.7 milliliters of peripheral blood were collected from each donor into EDTA-treated Vacutainer tubes. Ficoll-Paque density-gradient centrifugation was used to isolate PBMCs, with at least 6.5 million per sample. Trizol reagent was used to extract total RNA from PBMCs, with at least 5.5 micrograms per sample. Naive CD45RAhigh/CD27high T cell percentages were measured by flow cytometry on a PBMC aliquot from every donor. Including the terminal cysteine and phenylalanine, the CDR3 comprises 14 residues. This entry keeps only the CDR3 DNA: 42 bases, framed from base 1. Clipping removes 3 bases from V and 7 bases from J, with 4 as the unmatched junction base count.

The sequence was obtained from an elderly man in good health. This receptor chain uses TRBV12-3 or TRBV12-4 and TRBJ2-7, and 12 junctional nucleotides match TRBD2. Sequenced input: blood. The DNA reads as follows: TGTGCCAGCAGTTTTAGACTAGCGGGAGCTGAGCAGTACTTC. This sequence encodes CASSFRLAGAEQYF.